Listed below are T cell receptor beta chains from one sample, sequenced in a study of blood T cell repertoires in COVID-19. Measured with immunoSEQ multiplex PCR; TCRdb has only the in-frame clones, and not every one. The repertoire holds about 210,000 clones, more than 85% seen once, with 0.55% to 0.75% in the top ten. Sequencing input: peripheral blood. Receptors were obtained from a man in his forties or fifties with acute or convalescent COVID-19. Both conserved end residues are trimmed from each CDR3. Fields, in order: J gene, D gene, V gene, CDR3 protein. A D gene is named only where the DNA matches it firmly.

TRBJ1-1,.,TRBV11-2,ASSQVQINTEAF
TRBJ2-1,TRBD1,TRBV9,ASSVGGQGSYNEQF
TRBJ1-2,.,TRBV5-1,ASSSQEVGGYT
TRBJ2-7,.,TRBV4-2,ASSQVDGQPSSYEQY
TRBJ1-5,.,TRBV6-2/TRBV6-3,ASSAIRVQPQH
TRBJ1-5,TRBD1,TRBV6-5,ASSQTGSGNQPQH
TRBJ1-3,.,TRBV9,ASSVGGSSGNTIY
TRBJ1-5,.,TRBV7-6,ASSLEQLSGPQH
TRBJ1-2,.,TRBV6-5,ASSSVRTVSYGYT
TRBJ2-5,TRBD2,TRBV18,ASSPLSRTSGRAVETQY
TRBJ2-2,TRBD1,TRBV4-2,ASSPPGGANTGELF
TRBJ1-5,.,TRBV6-5,ASTRDPGGQPQH